A single sample is the source of the 23 T cell receptor beta chains below, sequenced in a study of cytomegalovirus exposure and HLA in healthy donors. It was with 60 Vbeta and 13 Jbeta primers that the PCR ran. Libraries were prepared by immunoSEQ multiplex PCR; TCRdb keeps only in-frame clonotypes and omits some of them. This table lists some 72,000 clones. Sequenced sample: PBMCs. The receptors come from a young man in good health and CMV-seronegative.

V usage is TRBV4-1 and J usage is TRBJ1-5, with no clear D. The ends were cut back, 0 bases at V and 0 bases at J, with 6 bases in the middle. The CDR3 is 15 residues long. From germline, CDR1 is MGHRA and CDR2 YSYEKL. The CDR3 loop is CASSQDLYSNQPQHF. Written as DNA, the CDR3 is TGCGCCAGCAGCCAAGACTTATATAGCAATCAGCCCCAGCATTTT.

The chain links TRBV21-1 to TRBJ2-7; TRBD2 is taken as the D call from the table, unchecked against the DNA. TRBV21-1 is described as a pseudogene. This CDR3 has 17 amino acids. The CDR3 coding sequence is TGTGCCAGCAGCAAAGGGGGTCTGATCGGGAGGATTAACGAGCAGTACTTC. This sequence encodes CASSKGGLIGRINEQYF.

The rearrangement joins TRBV4-3 to TRBJ2-5; 8 bases are a match to TRBD1. Germline CDR1 is LGHNA and CDR2 is YSLEER. The CDR3 spans 13 residues. V lost 4 bases, J lost 4 bases, and 2 bases stayed unmatched. CDR3 in amino acids: CASSRDRGETQYF. Written as DNA, the CDR3 is TGCGCCAGCAGCCGCGACAGGGGAGAGACCCAGTACTTC.

V gene TRBV9 combines with J gene TRBJ2-1; 7 bases line up with TRBD1. Germline CDR1 reads SGDLS; CDR2 reads YYNGEE. CDR3 length: 16 residues. The trim removed 4 bases at V and 3 bases at J, leaving 10 bases unmatched. CDR3 sequence (DNA): TGTGCCAGCAGCACGCAAGCCGGGACAGTCTACAATGAGCAGTTCTTC. It translates to CASSTQAGTVYNEQFF. The full variable domain, completed using reference TRBV9 and TRBJ2-1, is DSGVTQTPKHLITATGQRVTLRCSPRSGDLSVYWYQQSLDQGLQFLIQYYNGEERAKGNILERFSAQQFPDLHSELNLSSLELGDSALYFCASSTQAGTVYNEQFFGPGTRLTVL.

J is TRBJ1-1 and V is TRBV5-4; TRBD1 might be the D (5 bases). The CDR3 totals 13 residues. Germline CDR1 and CDR2: SGHNT and YYREEE (reference sequence). V was shortened by 5 bases and J by 6 bases, with 14 bases between the two germline ends. CDR3 DNA: TGTGCCAGCAGATGGACACCTAACTCTGAAGCTTTCTTT. Translated, it gives CASRWTPNSEAFF.

Of note for this clone: One junction end disagrees with the germline gene, perhaps due to a read error. The rearrangement joins TRBV18 to TRBJ2-7; D is possibly TRBD2 (6 bases). The CDR3 totals 13 residues. Germline V gene data show CDR1 as KGHSH and CDR2 as LQKENI. This CDR3 reads CASSMTSRYGQYF. The CDR3 DNA reads TGTGCCAGCTCAATGACTAGTCGCTACGGGCAGTACTTC.

This sequence joins TRBV5-1 and TRBJ2-1; 7 bases are shared with TRBD2. The CDR3 covers 15 residues. Germline V gene lookup returns CDR1 SGHRS and CDR2 YFSETQ. The V gene end was trimmed by 0 bases and the J gene end by 6 bases; junction bases not matched to a gene: 6. The CDR3 nucleotides read TGCGCCAGCAGCTTGGCCGGGACTAAAGGCAATGAGCAGTTCTTC. This encodes CASSLAGTKGNEQFF.

The rearrangement links TRBV18 to TRBJ2-5, with D tentatively TRBD2 (5 bases). Germline assignment: CDR1 KGHSH and CDR2 LQKENI. The CDR3 is made up of 16 amino acids. Trimming left V 3 bases short and J 5 bases short, with 19 bases between. This chain's CDR3 is CASSPPTGFVGETQYF. CDR3 in DNA: TGTGCCAGCTCACCCCCCACGGGGTTCGTAGGGGAGACCCAGTACTTC.

The V call is TRBV7-2, the J call TRBJ1-6; D remains ambiguous. The CDR3 loop spans 17 amino acids. CDR1 is SGHTA and CDR2 is FQGNSA in the germline V gene. V lost 5 bases and J 0 bases, leaving 14 bases between the germline ends. The CDR3 region has the DNA TGTGCCAGCAGCCCATCGACCGGGAGCTCCTATAATTCACCCCTCCACTTT. It codes for CASSPSTGSSYNSPLHF. Full variable domain (missing parts from reference TRBV7-2 and TRBJ1-6): GAGVSQSPSNKVTEKGKDVELRCDPISGHTALYWYRQSLGQGLEFLIYFQGNSAPDKSGLPSDRFSAERTGGSVSTLTIQRTQQEDSAVYLCASSPSTGSSYNSPLHFGNGTRLTVT.

The V and J genes are TRBV9 and TRBJ1-1; the match to TRBD1 covers 8 bases. In germline, CDR1 is SGDLS, CDR2 YYNGEE. With 3 bases clipped from V and 4 bases from J, the junction kept 2 bases outside the gene matches. The length of the CDR3 is 13 residues. The CDR3 loop is CASSAGGPTEAFF. Written as DNA, the CDR3 is TGTGCCAGCAGCGCAGGGGGCCCCACTGAAGCTTTCTTT.

V gene TRBV7-2 combines with J gene TRBJ2-7; 8 nucleotides agree with TRBD1. The germline V gene encodes CDR1 SGHTA and CDR2 FQGNSA. V lost 6 bases and J lost 3; bases outside the gene matches: 4. The CDR3 extends over 13 amino acids. This CDR3 is CASSLDRGYEQYF. As DNA, the CDR3 is TGTGCCAGCAGTCTCGACAGGGGCTACGAGCAGTACTTC.

V usage is TRBV18 and J usage is TRBJ1-5; D gene ambiguous. V lost 6 bases, J lost 0 bases, and 6 bases lay in between. Per germline, CDR1 KGHSH and CDR2 LQKENI. The CDR3 sequence is 13 residues long. This CDR3 reads CASSLYSNQPQHF. As DNA, the CDR3 is TGTGCCAGCTCTCTCTATAGCAATCAGCCCCAGCATTTT.

The chain is built from TRBV11-3 and TRBJ2-3; a possible D gene is TRBD2 (6 bases). Germline-derived CDR1 and CDR2 are SGHNT and YENEEA. This CDR3 is 14 amino acids long. V was pared by 2 bases and J by 3 bases, with 9 bases between. CDR3 loop: CASSLRRGTDTQYF. DNA of the CDR3: TGTGCCAGCAGCTTAAGACGGGGGACAGATACGCAGTATTTT.

The gene calls are TRBV5-4 and TRBJ2-7, with 8 bases lining up with TRBD2. J lost 0 bases, V lost 4 bases, and 9 bases had no gene match. The CDR3 contains 16 residues. Germline V gene lookup returns CDR1 SGHNT and CDR2 YYREEE (reference sequence). The CDR3: CASSRPGAGGSYEQYF. The CDR3 DNA sequence: TGTGCCAGCAGCCGTCCCGGCGCGGGAGGCTCCTACGAGCAGTACTTC.

The gene calls are TRBV29-1 and TRBJ2-7; 9 nucleotides line up with TRBD2. CDR1 is SQVTM and CDR2 is ANQGSEA in the germline V gene. The CDR3 loop spans 15 amino acids. V trimming: 3 bases; J trimming: 1 base; junction bases outside the gene matches: 7. This chain's CDR3 is CSVEFGAGGSYEQYF. CDR3 in DNA: TGCAGCGTTGAGTTCGGAGCGGGAGGATCCTACGAGCAGTACTTC.

The chain has TRBV7-9 and TRBJ2-7, with unresolved D. Trimming took 1 base from V and 0 from J, leaving 4 bases between them. The CDR3 loop spans 13 amino acids. Germline CDR1 reads SEHNR; CDR2 reads FQNEAQ (reference sequence). Here the CDR3 reads CASSLDSSYEQYF. The CDR3 nucleotides are TGTGCCAGCAGCTTAGACAGCTCCTACGAGCAGTACTTC.

This sequence joins TRBV27 and TRBJ2-2; tentatively, D is TRBD2 (6 bases). The CDR3 covers 15 residues. Germline V gene lookup returns CDR1 MNHEY and CDR2 SMNVEV (reference sequence). The V end lost 4 bases, the J end lost 2 bases, and 11 bases lay between the germline ends. CDR3 nucleotide sequence: TGTGCCAGCAGTTCCCTGACTAGAAACACCGGGGAGCTGTTTTTT. Translation gives CASSSLTRNTGELFF.

The CDR3 is CASRQASTDTQYF. In DNA, the CDR3 is TGTGCCAGTAGACAGGCGAGCACAGATACGCAGTATTTT. The rearrangement links TRBV19 to TRBJ2-3, with D possibly matching TRBD1 (5 bases). The CDR3 sequence is 13 residues long. Germline CDR1 LNHDA, CDR2 SQIVND (reference sequence). V gave up 6 bases and J gave up 0 bases, with 7 bases separating them.

V and J are TRBV5-1 and TRBJ2-7; TRBD1 is a possible D gene (5 bases). Trimming pared 5 bases from V and 0 bases from J, leaving 12 bases between. Germline CDR1 reads SGHRS; CDR2 reads YFSETQ. This CDR3 is built from 14 residues. This CDR3 reads CASSETASSYEQYF. Here the CDR3 DNA reads TGCGCCAGCAGTGAGACAGCTTCCTCCTACGAGCAGTACTTC.

The chain couples TRBV5-8 to TRBJ2-7, with unresolved D. V shed 1 base and J shed 0 bases, with 8 bases lying between them. The CDR3 runs to 14 residues. Germline lookup yields CDR1 SGHTS and CDR2 YDEGEE. The CDR3 here is CASSLRQDSYEQYF. Here the CDR3 DNA reads TGTGCCAGCAGCTTGAGACAAGACTCCTACGAGCAGTACTTC.

The chain carries TRBV5-1 and TRBJ2-1; tentative D call: TRBD1 (6 bases). The germline gives CDR1 SGHRS, CDR2 YFSETQ. CDR3 length equals 13 residues. Trimming shortened V by 3 bases and J by 3 bases, and 7 bases separated the two germline ends. As DNA, the CDR3 is TGCGCCAGCAGCTCGGACAGCTACAATGAGCAGTTCTTC. It yields the protein CASSSDSYNEQFF. The full variable domain, in which reference TRBV5-1 and TRBJ2-1 provide the parts outside the CDR3, is KAGVTQTPRYLIKTRGQQVTLSCSPISGHRSVSWYQQTPGQGLQFLFEYFSETQRNKGNFPGRFSGRQFSNSRSEMNVSTLELGDSALYLCASSSDSYNEQFFGPGTRLTVL.

The chain combines TRBV11-3 with TRBJ2-1, with 12 bases matching TRBD2. CDR3 size: 17 residues. CDR1 and CDR2 from the germline V gene are SGHNT and YENEEA. The trim removed 0 bases at V and 8 bases at J, leaving 8 bases unmatched. The CDR3 is CASSLDTLTSGSYEQFF. DNA of the CDR3: TGTGCCAGCAGCTTAGATACGCTGACTAGCGGGAGTTATGAGCAGTTCTTC.

The chain carries TRBV7-2 and TRBJ2-2; 11 bases are a match to TRBD2. Unmatched junction bases numbered 6, after V lost 5 bases and J lost 1 base. The CDR3 has 17 amino acids. Germline lookup yields CDR1 SGHTA and CDR2 FQGNSA. CDR3 region: CASSATSGSENTGELFF. The CDR3 DNA reads as TGTGCCAGCAGCGCTACTAGCGGGAGTGAGAACACCGGGGAGCTGTTTTTT.